Shown below are 13 T cell receptor beta chains from a single sample sequenced in a study of graft-versus-host responses after intestinal transplantation. Their recognized antigens are unknown. The table came from immunoSEQ multiplex PCR; TCRdb's copy has only in-frame clones and leaves some out. The sample yields around 95,000 clones, over 75% seen once. The sequencing used unstimulated CD4+ T cells sorted from spleen or lymph node cells, collected before transplant. The receptors stem from a human donor who was the organ donor for an intestinal transplant.

The chain carries TRBV28 and TRBJ1-5; TRBD1 is a possible D gene (5 bases). Trimming left V 2 bases short and J 0 bases short, with 17 bases between. CDR1 and CDR2 (germline): MDHEN, SYDVKM. The CDR3 length is 18 residues. CDR3 region: CASSLHPGGVYSNQPQHF. The CDR3 DNA follows: TGTGCCAGCAGTTTACATCCGGGGGGGGTCTATAGCAATCAGCCCCAGCATTTT.

The chain has TRBV6-1 and TRBJ1-5, with D possibly matching TRBD1 (5 bases). The CDR3 runs to 13 residues. Deletions cut 7 bases from V and 5 bases from J, with 12 bases between. From germline, CDR1 is MNHNS and CDR2 SASEGT. The DNA for the CDR3 is TGTGCCAGCAACCGACAGCTCCATCAGCCCCAGCATTTT. Residues: CASNRQLHQPQHF.

The chain joins TRBV2 to TRBJ2-3; 7 bases are a match to TRBD1. CDR3 length: 14 residues. Germline loops: CDR1 SNHLY, CDR2 FYNNEI. The J segment lost 0 bases and the V segment lost 10 bases, leaving 7 bases of the junction unmatched. The CDR3 sequence is CAKLTGPSTDTQYF. CDR3 bases: TGTGCCAAACTGACAGGGCCGAGCACAGATACGCAGTATTTT. The entire variable domain, with the rest obtained from reference TRBV2 and TRBJ2-3, is as follows: EPEVTQTPSHQVTQMGQEVILRCVPISNHLYFYWYRQILGQKVEFLVSFYNNEISEKSEIFDDQFSVERPDGSNFTLKIRSTKLEDSAMYFCAKLTGPSTDTQYFGPGTRLTVL.

The rearrangement uses TRBV19 and TRBJ2-2; the match to TRBD1 covers 9 bases. Trimming at V came to 2 bases and at J to 5 bases, leaving 6 bases not matched to a gene. This CDR3 region has 16 residues. The germline V gene encodes CDR1 LNHDA and CDR2 SQIVND (reference sequence). CDR3 amino acids: CASSIRQGGSTGELFF. The CDR3 DNA reads as TGTGCCAGTAGTATACGACAGGGGGGATCTACCGGGGAGCTGTTTTTT.

The chain has TRBV5-1 and TRBJ1-2; unclear D gene. V gave up 0 bases and J gave up 2 bases, with 5 bases separating them. Germline V gene sequence: CDR1 SGHRS, CDR2 YFSETQ. The CDR3 sequence is 13 residues long. CDR3 bases: TGCGCCAGCAGCTTGGTGGACAACTATGGCTACACCTTC. Amino acids: CASSLVDNYGYTF. The variable domain in full, with the rest retrieved from reference TRBV5-1 and TRBJ1-2, is KAGVTQTPRYLIKTRGQQVTLSCSPISGHRSVSWYQQTPGQGLQFLFEYFSETQRNKGNFPGRFSGRQFSNSRSEMNVSTLELGDSALYLCASSLVDNYGYTFGSGTRLTVV.

As DNA, the CDR3 is TGTGCCAGCAGCCTGGAGGGGCGAGGTAGCAATCAGCCCCAGCATTTT. Amino acids: CASSLEGRGSNQPQHF. V gene TRBV27 combines with J gene TRBJ1-5, with a weak D call TRBD1 (5 bases). The CDR3 runs 16 residues. Germline V gives CDR1 MNHEY, CDR2 SMNVEV (reference sequence). V lost 6 bases to trimming and J lost 0 bases, with 15 bases between them.

This clone was seen only once. The chain has TRBV6-1 and TRBJ2-5, with TRBD1 matching 8 bases. This CDR3 has 13 residues. Germline V gene lookup returns CDR1 MNHNS and CDR2 SASEGT. The junction had 7 bases not matched to a gene; V was cut back by 8 bases and J by 5 bases. CDR3 residues: CASGRTGMETQYF. CDR3 sequence (DNA): TGTGCCAGCGGTAGGACAGGGATGGAGACCCAGTACTTC.

By share of the sample, this clone is medium-sized. The chain combines TRBV5-1 with TRBJ1-2; D might be TRBD1 (6 bases). Germline V CDR1 and CDR2: SGHRS, YFSETQ. The CDR3 runs 16 residues. Trimming took 3 bases from V and 5 from J, leaving 20 bases between them. This chain's CDR3 is CASSYLLPGTPYGYTF. The CDR3 DNA reads as TGCGCCAGCAGCTATTTACTTCCCGGGACACCTTATGGCTACACCTTC. The whole variable domain, remainder taken from reference TRBV5-1 and TRBJ1-2, is KAGVTQTPRYLIKTRGQQVTLSCSPISGHRSVSWYQQTPGQGLQFLFEYFSETQRNKGNFPGRFSGRQFSNSRSEMNVSTLELGDSALYLCASSYLLPGTPYGYTFGSGTRLTVV.

The CDR3 DNA reads as TGTGCCACCAGCAGAGATAACAGGGCCGGTTCACCCCTCCACTTT. Protein: CATSRDNRAGSPLHF. This chain links TRBV15 with TRBJ1-6, with D possibly TRBD1 on 6 matching bases. The germline V and J ends were trimmed by 0 bases and 9 bases, with 12 bases remaining between them. The CDR3 sequence is 15 residues long. The germline V gene encodes CDR1 LNHNV and CDR2 YYDKDF (reference sequence).

J is TRBJ2-5 and V is TRBV5-1, with no clear D. Germline V gene data show CDR1 as SGHRS and CDR2 as YFSETQ. Trimming cost V 3 bases and J 5 bases, with 8 bases left between them. The CDR3 has 12 residues. The CDR3 DNA reads as TGCGCCAGCAGCTCCAATCTCGAGACCCAGTACTTC. Protein product: CASSSNLETQYF.

This clone was seen a few times. Other DNA sequences in this specimen translate into the identical CDR3. This chain links TRBV7-2 with TRBJ1-2; unclear D gene. The V gene's germline CDR1 is SGHTA and CDR2 FQGNSA. The CDR3 loop spans 13 amino acids. Trimming stripped 0 bases from V and 3 bases from J, with 5 bases between. In DNA, the CDR3 is TGTGCCAGCAGCTTAGCAGTAGACTATGGCTACACCTTC. It codes for CASSLAVDYGYTF. Variable domain in full (rest from reference TRBV7-2 and TRBJ1-2): GAGVSQSPSNKVTEKGKDVELRCDPISGHTALYWYRQSLGQGLEFLIYFQGNSAPDKSGLPSDRFSAERTGGSVSTLTIQRTQQEDSAVYLCASSLAVDYGYTFGSGTRLTVV.

This clone showed up just once. V gene TRBV6-6 combines with J gene TRBJ2-7, with D perhaps TRBD1 (6 bases). The CDR3 has 14 amino acids. Trimming took off 2 bases at V and 6 bases at J, with 14 bases between the two ends. The germline V gene encodes CDR1 MNHNY and CDR2 SVGAGI (reference sequence). CDR3 amino acids: CASSYRGKVSEQYF. As DNA, the CDR3 is TGTGCCAGCAGTTACAGGGGGAAGGTGAGCGAGCAGTACTTC.

The chain recombines TRBV6-5 with TRBJ1-5, with no clear D. Germline V gives CDR1 MNHEY, CDR2 SVGAGI. V was trimmed by 2 bases and J by 9 bases, leaving 8 bases between them. The CDR3 runs to 12 residues. The chain's CDR3 is CASSYAYGPQHF. The CDR3 coding sequence is TGTGCCAGCAGTTACGCCTACGGGCCCCAGCATTTT.